The 2 T cell receptor beta chains reported below all come from one sample, sequenced in a study of T cells in Graves' hyperthyroidism and ophthalmopathy. Template material for amplifying TCR beta CDR3 regions consisted of RNA transcripts. First-round RT-PCR targeting the TCR CDR3 was performed with the HTBI primer set. TCRdb redid the calling of the multiplex PCR reads with MiXCR, one entry per CDR3 protein. This sample yields hundreds of thousands of distinct CDR3 sequences, of which about 15% are seen a single time; roughly 8% belongs to the top ten. The sample comprised blood. These receptors were collected from a woman aged 18 to 35 with Graves' hyperthyroidism.

This clonotype was counted many times. V and J are TRBV5-1 and TRBJ1-5; D is possibly TRBD1 (6 bases). V shed 0 bases and J shed 0 bases, with 10 bases lying between them. The germline V gene has CDR1 SGHRS and CDR2 YFSETQ. This CDR3 is built from 16 residues. The CDR3, as DNA: TGCGCCAGCAGCTTGGAGCCAGGGGATAGCAATCAGCCCCAGCATTTT. Its translation: CASSLEPGDSNQPQHF.

The table lists this clonotype with many counts. An end of the junction does not agree with germline; a read error may underlie this. This sequence joins TRBV3-1 and TRBJ2-5; D is undetermined. The germline V gene encodes CDR1 LGHDT and CDR2 YNNKEL (reference sequence). The length of the CDR3 is 13 residues. The CDR3 region is CANSQELSVVQYF. As DNA, the CDR3 is TGTGCCAACAGCCAAGAGCTGTCCGTGGTCCAGTACTTC.